This is a list of T cell receptor beta chains from one sample in a study of identical twins. TCRdb reanalysed the 5' RACE reads using MiXCR and keeps one entry per CDR3 protein. The table includes more than 250,000 distinct CDR3 sequences, approximately 8% detected once. Separately, the same data were catalogued under a study of yellow fever vaccine responses in identical twins.

Specimen: memory (CD45RO+) T cells sorted from blood. These receptors were taken from a woman between 18 and 29 years old in good health. Both conserved end residues are part of each CDR3. Each record gives: D gene, V gene, clone size, J gene, CDR3 protein. A D gene is named only where the DNA matches it firmly. Clone size is stated in some rows and not others, as once, few, many or a class when expanded.

>TRBD1|TRBV20-1|.|TRBJ1-1
CSATREGAHTEAFF
>.|TRBV20-1|.|TRBJ1-1
CSAKGPVNTEAFF
>.|TRBV16|many|TRBJ1-5
CASSQSTGLTYSNQPQHF
>.|TRBV6-1|few|TRBJ2-5
CASKPPGPMDFSETQYF
>.|TRBV5-5|many|TRBJ2-1
CASSLAAGYNEQFF
>TRBD1|TRBV20-1|many|TRBJ2-3
CSARKQGAVSDTQYF
>.|TRBV5-5|many|TRBJ2-5
CASSLRDIGGGVETQYF
>.|TRBV14|.|TRBJ2-3
CASSYGKTDTQYF
>TRBD2|TRBV5-1|few|TRBJ2-5
CASSPRGTSGGAKETQYF
>.|TRBV12-3/TRBV12-4|many|TRBJ1-1
CASSSSSLNTEAFF
>.|TRBV24-1|many|TRBJ2-1
CATSDSRSSYNEQFF
>.|TRBV5-6|.|TRBJ2-3
CASSSGVASTDTQYF
>TRBD1|TRBV19|few|TRBJ2-2
CASRTGMAGELFF
>.|TRBV20-1|many|TRBJ1-4
CSASYPGSTEKLFF
>.|TRBV4-1|many|TRBJ2-5
CASSQVGSFGETQYF
>.|TRBV3-1|.|TRBJ2-1
CASSQDYQPYYNEQFF
>TRBD2|TRBV5-1|many|TRBJ2-3
CASSLAGSGGFTDTQYF
>.|TRBV10-3|.|TRBJ2-5
CATRGGGEETQYF
>TRBD1|TRBV4-2|many|TRBJ2-2
CASSQDLGQGLNTGELFF
>TRBD1|TRBV2|.|TRBJ2-1
CASSGDRGSYNEQFF
>TRBD1|TRBV27|.|TRBJ2-1
CASSPRGTGAGFNNEQFF
>TRBD1|TRBV12-3/TRBV12-4|once|TRBJ2-2
CASKAGTGFTGELFF
>.|TRBV29-1|many|TRBJ2-3
CSVLTSTSTDTQYF
>TRBD2|TRBV6-5|.|TRBJ2-2
CASSYGLAGNGELFF
>TRBD1|TRBV6-1|.|TRBJ1-2
CASSRDRGANYGYTF
>.|TRBV2|.|TRBJ2-1
CASSEGPGRSNNEQFF
>.|TRBV5-1|many|TRBJ2-7
CASSLARGAREQYF
>.|TRBV19|.|TRBJ2-3
CASSNPTLYKGTQYF
>.|TRBV15|many|TRBJ1-5
CATSRDPGRERHF
>TRBD2|TRBV6-5|few|TRBJ2-1
CASSRRPGTSGGTLGNEQFF
>.|TRBV20-1|few|TRBJ1-6
CSAREIENSPQSPLHF
>.|TRBV10-3|.|TRBJ1-2
CAISESVGRLAGYTF
>.|TRBV25-1|.|TRBJ1-1
CASIRAQKAFF
>TRBD2|TRBV6-1|few|TRBJ2-7
CASRSGSMYEQYF
>.|TRBV27|.|TRBJ2-2
CASSPSGGPTGELFF
>.|TRBV10-3|many|TRBJ2-1
CAISASHGDEQFF
>.|TRBV6-1|.|TRBJ2-2
CASNRDITGELFF
>TRBD1|TRBV29-1|.|TRBJ2-2
CSVRTGANTGELFF
>.|TRBV7-2|.|TRBJ1-1
CASSLLGITEAFF
>.|TRBV10-2|many|TRBJ1-1
CASSETGRTEAFF
>.|TRBV7-9|many|TRBJ1-5
CASSLGAESNQPQHF